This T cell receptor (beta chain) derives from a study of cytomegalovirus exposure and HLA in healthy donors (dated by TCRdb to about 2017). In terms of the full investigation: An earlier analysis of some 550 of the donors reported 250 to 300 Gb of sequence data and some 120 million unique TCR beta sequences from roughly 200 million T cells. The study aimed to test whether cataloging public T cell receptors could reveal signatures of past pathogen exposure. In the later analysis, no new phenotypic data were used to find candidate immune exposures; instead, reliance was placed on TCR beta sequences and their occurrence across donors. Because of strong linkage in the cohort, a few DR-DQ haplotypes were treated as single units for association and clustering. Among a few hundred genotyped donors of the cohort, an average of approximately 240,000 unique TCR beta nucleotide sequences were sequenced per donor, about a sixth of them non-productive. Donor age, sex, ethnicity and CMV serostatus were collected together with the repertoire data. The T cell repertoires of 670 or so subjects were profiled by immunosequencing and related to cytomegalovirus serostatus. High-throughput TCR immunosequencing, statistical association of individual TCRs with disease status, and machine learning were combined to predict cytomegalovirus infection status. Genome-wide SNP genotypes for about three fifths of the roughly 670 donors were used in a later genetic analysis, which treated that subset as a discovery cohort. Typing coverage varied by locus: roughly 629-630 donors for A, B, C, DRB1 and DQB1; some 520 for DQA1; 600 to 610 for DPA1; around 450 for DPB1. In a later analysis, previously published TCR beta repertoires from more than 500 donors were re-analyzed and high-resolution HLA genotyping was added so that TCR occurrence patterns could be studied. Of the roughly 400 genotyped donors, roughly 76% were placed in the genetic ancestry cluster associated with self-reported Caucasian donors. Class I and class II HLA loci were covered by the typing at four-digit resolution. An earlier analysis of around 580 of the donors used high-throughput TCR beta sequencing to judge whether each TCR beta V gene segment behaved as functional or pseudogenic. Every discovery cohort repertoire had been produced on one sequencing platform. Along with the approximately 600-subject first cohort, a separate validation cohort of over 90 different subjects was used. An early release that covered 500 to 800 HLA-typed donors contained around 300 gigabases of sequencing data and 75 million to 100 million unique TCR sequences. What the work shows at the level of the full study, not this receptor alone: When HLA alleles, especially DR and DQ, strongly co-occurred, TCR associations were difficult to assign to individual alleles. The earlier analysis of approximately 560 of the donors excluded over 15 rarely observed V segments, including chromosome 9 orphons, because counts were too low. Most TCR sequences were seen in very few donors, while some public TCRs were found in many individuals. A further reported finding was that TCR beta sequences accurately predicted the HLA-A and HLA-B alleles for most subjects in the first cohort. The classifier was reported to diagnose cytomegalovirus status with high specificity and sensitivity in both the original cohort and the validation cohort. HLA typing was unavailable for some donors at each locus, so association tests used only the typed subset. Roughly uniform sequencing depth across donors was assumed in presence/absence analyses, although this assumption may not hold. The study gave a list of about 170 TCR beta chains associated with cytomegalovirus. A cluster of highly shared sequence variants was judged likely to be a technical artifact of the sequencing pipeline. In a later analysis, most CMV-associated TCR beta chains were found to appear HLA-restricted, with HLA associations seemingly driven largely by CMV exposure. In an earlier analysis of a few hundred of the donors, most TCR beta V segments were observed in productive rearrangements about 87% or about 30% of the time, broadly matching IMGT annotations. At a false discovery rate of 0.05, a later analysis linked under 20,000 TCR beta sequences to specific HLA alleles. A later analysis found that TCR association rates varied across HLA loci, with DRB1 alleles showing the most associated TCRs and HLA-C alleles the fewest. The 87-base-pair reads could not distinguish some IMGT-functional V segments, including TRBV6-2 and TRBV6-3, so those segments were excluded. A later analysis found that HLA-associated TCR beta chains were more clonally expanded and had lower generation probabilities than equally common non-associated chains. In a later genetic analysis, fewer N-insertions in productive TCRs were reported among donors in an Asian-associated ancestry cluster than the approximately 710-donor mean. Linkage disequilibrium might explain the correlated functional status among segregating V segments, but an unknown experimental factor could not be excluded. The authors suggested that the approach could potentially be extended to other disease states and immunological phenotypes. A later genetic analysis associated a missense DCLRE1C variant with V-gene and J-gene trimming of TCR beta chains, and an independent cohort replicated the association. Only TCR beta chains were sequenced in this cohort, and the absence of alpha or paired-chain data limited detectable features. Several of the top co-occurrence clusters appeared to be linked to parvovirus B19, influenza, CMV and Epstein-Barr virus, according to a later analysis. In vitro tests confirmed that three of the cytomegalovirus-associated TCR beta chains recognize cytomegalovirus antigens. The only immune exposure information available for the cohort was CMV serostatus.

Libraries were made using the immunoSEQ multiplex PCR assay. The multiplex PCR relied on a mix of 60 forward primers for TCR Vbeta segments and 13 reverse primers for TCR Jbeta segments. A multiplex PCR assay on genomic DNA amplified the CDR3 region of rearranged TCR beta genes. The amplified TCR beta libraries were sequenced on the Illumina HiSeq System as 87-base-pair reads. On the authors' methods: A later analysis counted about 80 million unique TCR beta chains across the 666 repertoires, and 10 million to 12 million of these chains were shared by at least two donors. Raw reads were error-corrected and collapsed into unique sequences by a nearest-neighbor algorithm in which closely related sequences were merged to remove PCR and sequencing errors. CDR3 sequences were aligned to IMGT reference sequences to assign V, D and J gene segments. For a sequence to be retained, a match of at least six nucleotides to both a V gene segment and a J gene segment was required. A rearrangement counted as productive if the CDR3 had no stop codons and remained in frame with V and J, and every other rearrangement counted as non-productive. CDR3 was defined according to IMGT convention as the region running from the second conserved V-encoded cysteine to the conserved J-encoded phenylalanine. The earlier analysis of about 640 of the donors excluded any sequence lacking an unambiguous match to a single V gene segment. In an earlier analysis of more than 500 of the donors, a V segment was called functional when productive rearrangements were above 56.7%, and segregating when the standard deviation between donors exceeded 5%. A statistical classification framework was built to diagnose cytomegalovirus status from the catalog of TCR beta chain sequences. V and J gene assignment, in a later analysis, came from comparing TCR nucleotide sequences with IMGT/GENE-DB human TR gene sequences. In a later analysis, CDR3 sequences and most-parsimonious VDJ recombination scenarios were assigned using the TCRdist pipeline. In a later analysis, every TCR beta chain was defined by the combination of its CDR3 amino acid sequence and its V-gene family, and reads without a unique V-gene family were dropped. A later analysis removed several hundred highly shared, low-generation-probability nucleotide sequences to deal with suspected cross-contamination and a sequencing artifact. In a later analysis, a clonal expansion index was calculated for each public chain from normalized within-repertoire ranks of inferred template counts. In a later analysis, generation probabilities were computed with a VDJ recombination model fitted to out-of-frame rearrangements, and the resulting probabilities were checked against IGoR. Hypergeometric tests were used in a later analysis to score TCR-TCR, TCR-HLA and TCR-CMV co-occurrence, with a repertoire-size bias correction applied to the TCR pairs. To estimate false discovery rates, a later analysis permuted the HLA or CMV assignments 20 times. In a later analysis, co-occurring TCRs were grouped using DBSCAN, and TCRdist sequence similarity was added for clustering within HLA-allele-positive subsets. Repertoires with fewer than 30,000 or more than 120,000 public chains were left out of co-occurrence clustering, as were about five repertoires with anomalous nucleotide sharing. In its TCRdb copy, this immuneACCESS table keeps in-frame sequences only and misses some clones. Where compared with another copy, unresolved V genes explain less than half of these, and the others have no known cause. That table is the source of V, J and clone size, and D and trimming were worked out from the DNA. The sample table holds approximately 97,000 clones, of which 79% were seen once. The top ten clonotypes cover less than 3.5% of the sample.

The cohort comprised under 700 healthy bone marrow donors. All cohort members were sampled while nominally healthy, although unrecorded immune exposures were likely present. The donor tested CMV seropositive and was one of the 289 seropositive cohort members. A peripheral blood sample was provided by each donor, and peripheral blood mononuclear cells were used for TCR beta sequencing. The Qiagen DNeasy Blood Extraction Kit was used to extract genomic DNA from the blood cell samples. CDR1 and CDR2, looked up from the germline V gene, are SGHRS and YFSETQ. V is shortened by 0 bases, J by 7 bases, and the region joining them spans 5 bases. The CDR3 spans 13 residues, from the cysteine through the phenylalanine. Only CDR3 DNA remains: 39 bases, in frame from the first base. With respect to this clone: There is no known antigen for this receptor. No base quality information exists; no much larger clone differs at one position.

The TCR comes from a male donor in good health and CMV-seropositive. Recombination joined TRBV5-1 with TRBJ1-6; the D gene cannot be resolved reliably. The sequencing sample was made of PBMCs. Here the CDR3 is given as CASSLDSNSPLHF. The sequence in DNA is TGCGCCAGCAGCTTGGACAGCAATTCACCCCTCCACTTT.